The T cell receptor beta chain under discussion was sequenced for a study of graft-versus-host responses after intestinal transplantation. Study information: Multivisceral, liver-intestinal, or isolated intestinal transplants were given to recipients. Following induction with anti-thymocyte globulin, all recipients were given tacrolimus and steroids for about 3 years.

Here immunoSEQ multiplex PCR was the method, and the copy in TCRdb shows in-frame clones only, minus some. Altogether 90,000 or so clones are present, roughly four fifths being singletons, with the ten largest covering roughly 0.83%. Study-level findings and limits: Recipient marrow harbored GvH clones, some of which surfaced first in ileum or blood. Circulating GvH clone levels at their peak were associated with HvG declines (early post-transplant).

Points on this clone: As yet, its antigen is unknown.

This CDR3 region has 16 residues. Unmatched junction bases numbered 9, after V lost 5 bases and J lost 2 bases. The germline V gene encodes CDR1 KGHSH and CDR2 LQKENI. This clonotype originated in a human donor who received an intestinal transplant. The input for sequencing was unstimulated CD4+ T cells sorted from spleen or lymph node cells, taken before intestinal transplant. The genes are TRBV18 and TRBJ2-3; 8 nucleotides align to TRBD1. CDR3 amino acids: CASSAVRQGITDTQYF. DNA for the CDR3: TGTGCCAGCTCAGCAGTAAGACAGGGGATCACAGATACGCAGTATTTT.